The rows below give T cell receptor beta chains drawn from one sample of a study of T cells after yellow fever vaccination. Using its own MiXCR run on the 5' RACE reads, TCRdb lists one record per CDR3 protein. The sample lists 500,000 to 650,000 distinct CDR3 sequences, less than 20% occurring once. Sequences were derived from PBMCs, sampled roughly 5 days after the first yellow fever vaccination. These receptors were taken from a man younger than 35 who received the YFV17D yellow fever vaccine. CDR3s include the opening cysteine and the closing phenylalanine or tryptophan. Fields, in order: J gene, V gene, clone size, D gene, CDR3 protein, CDR3 DNA. The D gene is left open where the match is weak. The size field is filled for only some rows; it gives once, few, many or a size class.

>TRBJ2-1|TRBV5-4|NA|TRBD1
CASSLEVTRTGVWNEQFF
TGTGCCAGCAGCTTGGAGGTGACAAGGACAGGGGTTTGGAATGAGCAGTTCTTC
>TRBJ2-1|TRBV5-6|few|NA
CASSLGRALVIGQFF
TGTGCCAGCAGCTTGGGAAGGGCTTTGGTGATTGGGCAGTTCTTC
>TRBJ1-5|TRBV10-3|NA|NA
CAISGSGGNQPQHF
TGTGCCATCAGTGGAAGTGGGGGCAATCAGCCCCAGCATTTT
>TRBJ2-3|TRBV11-2|NA|NA
CASSPELVTQYF
TGTGCCAGCAGCCCGGAGCTGGTTACGCAGTATTTT
>TRBJ1-6|TRBV28|NA|NA
CASSPQGSYNSPLHF
TGTGCCAGCAGCCCCCAAGGATCTTATAATTCACCCCTCCACTTT
>TRBJ1-5|TRBV4-3|NA|NA
CASSQDSRNQPQHF
TGCGCCAGCAGCCAAGACTCACGCAATCAGCCCCAGCATTTT
>TRBJ2-3|TRBV18|few|NA
CASSREVYTDTQYF
TGTGCCAGCTCGAGGGAGGTTTACACAGATACGCAGTATTTT
>TRBJ1-6|TRBV7-3|NA|TRBD1
CASSSGTVGSPLHF
TGTGCCAGCAGCTCCGGGACAGTAGGATCACCCCTCCACTTT
>TRBJ1-3|TRBV3-1|many|TRBD1
CASSQTGHAGNTIYF
TGTGCCAGCAGTCAGACAGGGCATGCTGGAAACACCATATATTTT
>TRBJ2-3|TRBV4-3|few|NA
CASSREEGTDTQYF
TGCGCCAGCAGTAGGGAGGAGGGCACAGATACGCAGTATTTT
>TRBJ1-6|TRBV7-2|NA|NA
CASSLNSHSPLHF
TGTGCCAGCAGCTTGAACAGTCATTCACCCCTCCACTTT